One and the same sample provided the 18 T cell receptor beta chains below, sequenced in a study of control samples from healthy donors and cancer patients. Assay used: immunoSEQ multiplex PCR; TCRdb lists only in-frame clones, some missing. The table shows fewer than 150,000 clones, with roughly nine tenths occurring only once. Sequencing was done on a sample of blood. These receptor sequences come from a woman under 30 in good health.

This chain joins TRBV6-5 and TRBJ1-4, with 7 bases matching TRBD1. Germline values: CDR1 MNHEY, CDR2 SVGAGI. This CDR3 is 13 amino acids long. The trim removed 10 bases at V and 3 bases at J, leaving 5 bases unmatched. The CDR3 DNA follows: TGTGCCATCTTCGACAGGGCTAATGAAAAACTGTTTTTT. The encoded protein is CAIFDRANEKLFF.

The rearrangement uses TRBV23-1 and TRBJ2-3; 8 nucleotides agree with TRBD1. TRBV23-1 is filed as an ORF, its function uncertain. The CDR3 length is 16 residues. Losses at the gene ends were 6 bases for V and 5 bases for J; bases not matched to a gene: 13. This CDR3 reads CASSLGQGQGKDTQYF. As DNA, the CDR3 is TGCGCCAGCAGCCTCGGACAGGGTCAAGGTAAAGATACGCAGTATTTT.

V gene TRBV6-5 combines with J gene TRBJ1-5; 10 nucleotides line up with TRBD1. With 6 bases clipped from V and 3 bases from J, the junction kept 2 bases outside the gene matches. The germline V gene encodes CDR1 MNHEY and CDR2 SVGAGI. CDR3 size: 14 residues. The chain's CDR3 is CASRDRGTNQPQHF. CDR3 coding DNA: TGTGCCAGCAGGGACAGGGGGACCAATCAGCCCCAGCATTTT.

The J gene is TRBJ1-1, the V gene TRBV5-4; D gene uncertain. V dropped 9 bases and J dropped 3 bases, with 9 bases sitting between them. CDR3 length: 11 amino acids. Germline-derived CDR1 and CDR2 are SGHNT and YYREEE (reference sequence). The CDR3 reads CATKRDTEAFF. The CDR3 region has the DNA TGTGCCACTAAGAGGGACACTGAAGCTTTCTTT. Looking up the rest from reference TRBV5-4 and TRBJ1-1 gives the full variable domain: ETGVTQSPTHLIKTRGQQVTLRCSSQSGHNTVSWYQQALGQGPQFIFQYYREEENGRGNFPPRFSGLQFPNYSSELNVNALELDDSALYLCATKRDTEAFFGQGTRLTVV.

The chain combines TRBV11-3 with TRBJ2-1; 11 bases match TRBD2. CDR3 length equals 14 residues. Trimming removed 5 bases from V and 5 bases from J; junction bases left unmatched: 2. From germline, CDR1 is SGHNT and CDR2 YENEEA. The CDR3 spells CASSKGLADNEQFF. The CDR3 nucleotides read TGTGCCAGCAGCAAGGGACTAGCGGACAATGAGCAGTTCTTC.

The gene calls are TRBV7-9 and TRBJ2-5, with 11 positions matching TRBD2. The CDR3 is 15 residues long. Germline assignment: CDR1 SEHNR and CDR2 FQNEAQ (reference sequence). V was clipped by 7 bases and J by 2 bases; unmatched bases: 6. CDR3 protein: CASTLAGGLQETQYF. CDR3 coding DNA: TGTGCCAGCACTTTAGCGGGAGGGTTACAAGAGACCCAGTACTTC.

This chain uses TRBV4-3 with TRBJ1-2; a possible D gene is TRBD1 (6 bases). V was cut by 0 bases and J by 1 base, with 9 bases left in between. The CDR3 extends over 15 amino acids. Germline V CDR1 and CDR2: LGHNA, YSLEER. The CDR3 loop is CASSQEGGRNYGYTF. CDR3 DNA sequence: TGCGCCAGCAGCCAAGAAGGGGGACGTAACTATGGCTACACCTTC.

The chain uses TRBV29-1 and TRBJ1-2; D remains unclear. In germline, CDR1 is SQVTM, CDR2 ANQGSEA. V was trimmed by 6 bases and J by 5 bases, leaving 10 bases between them. CDR3 length equals 11 residues. This chain's CDR3 is CSVTTAYGYTF. The CDR3 DNA reads as TGCAGCGTAACAACAGCGTATGGCTACACCTTC. Complete variable domain (other parts from reference TRBV29-1 and TRBJ1-2): SAVISQKPSRDICQRGTSLTIQCQVDSQVTMMFWYRQQPGQSLTLIATANQGSEATYESGFVIDKFPISRPNLTFSTLTVSNMSPEDSSIYLCSVTTAYGYTFGSGTRLTVV.

V is TRBV5-1 and J is TRBJ2-3; TRBD2 matches at 16 bases. V was clipped by 3 bases and J by 6 bases; unmatched bases: 7. This CDR3 is built from 17 residues. Germline V gives CDR1 SGHRS, CDR2 YFSETQ. CDR3 loop: CASSSTGTSGRADTQYF. The CDR3 bases are TGCGCCAGCAGCTCTACCGGGACTAGCGGGAGGGCTGATACGCAGTATTTT. Supplemented by reference TRBV5-1 and TRBJ2-3, the full variable domain reads KAGVTQTPRYLIKTRGQQVTLSCSPISGHRSVSWYQQTPGQGLQFLFEYFSETQRNKGNFPGRFSGRQFSNSRSEMNVSTLELGDSALYLCASSSTGTSGRADTQYFGPGTRLTVL.

The chain couples TRBV7-3 to TRBJ2-1, with 8 bases aligning to TRBD1. V dropped 0 bases and J dropped 12; count of bases not matched to a gene: 7. Germline CDR1 reads SGHTA; CDR2 reads FQGTGA. The CDR3 contains 14 residues. The CDR3 here is CASSLTVGTGLQFF. CDR3 bases: TGTGCCAGCAGCTTAACGGTTGGGACAGGCTTGCAGTTCTTC.

This clone was seen a single time. The chain links TRBV15 to TRBJ2-7, with 10 bases lining up with TRBD2. Germline CDR1 is LNHNV and CDR2 is YYDKDF (reference sequence). J lost 1 base, V lost 3 bases, and 9 bases had no gene match. The CDR3 runs 17 residues. The CDR3 nucleotides read TGTGCCACCAGCAGCTCTTTTTGGACTAGCGGATCCTACGAGCAGTACTTC. Its protein is CATSSSFWTSGSYEQYF.

The chain carries TRBV24-1 and TRBJ2-6; D is unresolved. This CDR3 spans 14 amino acids. Germline V CDR1 and CDR2: KGHDR, SFDVKD. The V end lost 2 bases, the J end lost 2 bases, and 3 bases lay between the germline ends. In DNA, the CDR3 is TGTGCCACCAGTGATTCGGCTGGGGCCAACGTCCTGACTTTC. Protein: CATSDSAGANVLTF.

V is TRBV5-8 and J is TRBJ1-1; D is uncertain. With 4 bases removed from V and 4 bases from J, the gap between germline ends came to 11 bases. The CDR3 has 13 residues. Germline loops: CDR1 SGHTS, CDR2 YDEGEE. This chain's CDR3 is CASSRRQVTEAFF. CDR3 in DNA: TGTGCCAGCAGCCGGCGGCAGGTCACTGAAGCTTTCTTT.

The chain uses TRBV18 and TRBJ1-3; D is possibly TRBD1 (5 bases). This CDR3 spans 15 amino acids. Per germline, CDR1 KGHSH and CDR2 LQKENI. Deletions cut 3 bases from V and 1 base from J, with 10 bases between. The CDR3 region is CASSPAGASGNTIYF. The CDR3 coding sequence is TGTGCCAGCTCACCGGCTGGGGCTTCTGGAAACACCATATATTTT.

The chain has TRBV5-1 and TRBJ1-1, with TRBD1 identical over 8 bases. Germline V gene data show CDR1 as SGHRS and CDR2 as YFSETQ. V was pared by 1 base and J by 7 bases, with 12 bases of the junction left unmatched. The CDR3 spans 16 residues. CDR3 sequence (DNA): TGCGCCAGCAGCTTGTGGCTTACAGGGGGAGGTAATGAAGCTTTCTTT. This sequence encodes CASSLWLTGGGNEAFF.

This chain connects TRBV28 to TRBJ1-1; possible D gene TRBD1, 5 bases. CDR1 and CDR2 from the germline V gene are MDHEN and SYDVKM. V lost 6 bases, J lost 7 bases, and 12 bases lay in between. This CDR3 has 12 residues. The CDR3 loop reads CASRPDSREAFF. CDR3 sequence (DNA): TGTGCCAGCAGGCCCGACAGCCGTGAAGCTTTCTTT.

This sequence joins TRBV29-1 and TRBJ1-2; D might be TRBD1 (6 bases). CDR3 length: 15 residues. The ends were cut back, 3 bases at V and 4 bases at J, with 18 bases in the middle. Looked up from germline, CDR1 is SQVTM and CDR2 is ANQGSEA. In DNA, the CDR3 is TGCAGCGTTGAGGGCGGACAGAGCGGCCGCTATGGCTACACCTTC. Its translation: CSVEGGQSGRYGYTF.

The chain links TRBV27 to TRBJ2-2; 15 positions agree with TRBD2. The CDR3 is 18 residues long. The V gene's germline CDR1 is MNHEY and CDR2 SMNVEV (reference sequence). V shed 5 bases, J shed 0 bases, and the junction held 4 bases outside the gene matches. The CDR3 DNA reads as TGTGCCAGCAGTCCCGGACTAGCGGGGGGGCCGAACACCGGGGAGCTGTTTTTT. Protein sequence: CASSPGLAGGPNTGELFF.